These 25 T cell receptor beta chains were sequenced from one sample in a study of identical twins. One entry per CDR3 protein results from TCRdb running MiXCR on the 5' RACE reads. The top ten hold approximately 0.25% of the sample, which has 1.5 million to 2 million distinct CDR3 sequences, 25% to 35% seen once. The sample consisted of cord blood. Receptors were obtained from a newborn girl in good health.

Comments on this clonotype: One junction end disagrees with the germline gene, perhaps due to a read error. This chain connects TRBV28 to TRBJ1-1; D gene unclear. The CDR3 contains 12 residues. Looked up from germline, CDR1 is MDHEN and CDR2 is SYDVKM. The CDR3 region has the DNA TGTGCCAGCAGTCTCGTTGTCACTGCAGCTTTCTTT. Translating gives CASSLVVTAAFF. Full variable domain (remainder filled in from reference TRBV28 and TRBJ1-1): DVKVTQSSRYLVKRTGEKVFLECVQDMDHENMFWYRQDPGLGLRLIYFSYDVKMKEKGDIPEGYSVSREKKERFSLILESASTNQTSMYLCASSLVVTAAFFGQGTRLTVV.

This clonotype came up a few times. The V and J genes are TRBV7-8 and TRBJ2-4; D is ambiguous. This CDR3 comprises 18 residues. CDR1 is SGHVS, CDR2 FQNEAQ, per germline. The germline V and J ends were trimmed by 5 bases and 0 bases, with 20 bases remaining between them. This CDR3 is CASSPGLFVGLAKNIQYF. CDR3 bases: TGTGCCAGCAGCCCAGGTCTTTTTGTCGGTTTAGCCAAAAACATTCAGTACTTC.

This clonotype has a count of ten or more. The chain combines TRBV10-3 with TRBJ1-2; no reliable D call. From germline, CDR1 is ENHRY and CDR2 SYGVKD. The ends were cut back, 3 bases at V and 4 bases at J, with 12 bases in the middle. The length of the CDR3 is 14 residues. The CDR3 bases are TGTGCCATCAGTGAAAAGGCAGAGTCCTATGGCTACACCTTC. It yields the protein CAISEKAESYGYTF.

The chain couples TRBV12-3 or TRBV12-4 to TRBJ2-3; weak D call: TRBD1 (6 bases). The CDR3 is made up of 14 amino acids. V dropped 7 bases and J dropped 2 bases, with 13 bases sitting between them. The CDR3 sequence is CASKVQGYTDTQYF. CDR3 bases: TGTGCCAGCAAAGTACAGGGATACACAGATACGCAGTATTTT.

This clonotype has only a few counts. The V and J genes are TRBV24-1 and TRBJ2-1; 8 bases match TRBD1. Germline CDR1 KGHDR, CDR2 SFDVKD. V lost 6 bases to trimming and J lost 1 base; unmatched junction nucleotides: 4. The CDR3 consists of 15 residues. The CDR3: CATSPQGVSYNEQFF. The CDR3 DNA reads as TGTGCCACCAGTCCACAGGGGGTGTCCTACAATGAGCAGTTCTTC.

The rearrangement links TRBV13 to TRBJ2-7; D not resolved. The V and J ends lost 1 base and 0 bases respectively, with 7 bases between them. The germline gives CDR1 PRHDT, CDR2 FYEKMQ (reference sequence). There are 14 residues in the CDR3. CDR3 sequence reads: CASSLVPASYEQYF. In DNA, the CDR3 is TGTGCCAGCAGCTTAGTTCCGGCCTCCTACGAGCAGTACTTC.

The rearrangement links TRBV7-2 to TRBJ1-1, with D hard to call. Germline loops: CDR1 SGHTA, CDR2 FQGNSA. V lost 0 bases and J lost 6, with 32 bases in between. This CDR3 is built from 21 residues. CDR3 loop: CASSLALTLRSLSGRSAEAFF. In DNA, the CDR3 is TGTGCCAGCAGCTTAGCCTTAACCCTACGTAGTCTTTCGGGGAGGAGCGCTGAAGCTTTCTTT.

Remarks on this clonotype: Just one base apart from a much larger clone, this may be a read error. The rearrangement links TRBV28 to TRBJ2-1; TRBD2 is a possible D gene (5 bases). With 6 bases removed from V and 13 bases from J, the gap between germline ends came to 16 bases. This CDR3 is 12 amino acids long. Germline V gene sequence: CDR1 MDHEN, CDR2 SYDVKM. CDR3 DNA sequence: TGTGCCAGCAGGCGGGCACAAGAGACCCAGTTCTTC. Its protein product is CASRRAQETQFF.

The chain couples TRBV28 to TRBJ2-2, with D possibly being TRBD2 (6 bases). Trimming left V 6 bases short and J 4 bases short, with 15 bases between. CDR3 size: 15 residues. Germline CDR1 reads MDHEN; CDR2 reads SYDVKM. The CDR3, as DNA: TGTGCCAGCAGCCCCTCTTTGGGGGGCACCGGGGAGCTGTTTTTT. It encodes CASSPSLGGTGELFF. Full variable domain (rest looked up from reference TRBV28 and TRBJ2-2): DVKVTQSSRYLVKRTGEKVFLECVQDMDHENMFWYRQDPGLGLRLIYFSYDVKMKEKGDIPEGYSVSREKKERFSLILESASTNQTSMYLCASSPSLGGTGELFFGEGSRLTVL.

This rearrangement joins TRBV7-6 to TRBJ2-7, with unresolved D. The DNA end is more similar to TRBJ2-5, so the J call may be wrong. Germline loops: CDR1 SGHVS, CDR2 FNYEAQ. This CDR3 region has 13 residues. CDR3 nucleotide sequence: TGTGCCAGCAGCTTACGCCGGTGGGAGACCCAGTACTTC. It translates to CASSLRRWETQYF.

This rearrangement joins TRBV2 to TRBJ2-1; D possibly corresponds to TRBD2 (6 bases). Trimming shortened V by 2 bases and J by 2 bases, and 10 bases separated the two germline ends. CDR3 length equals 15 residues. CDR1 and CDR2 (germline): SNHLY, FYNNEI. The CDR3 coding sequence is TGTGCCAGCAGTGAAACGCGGGGAGCCTACAATGAGCAGTTCTTC. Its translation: CASSETRGAYNEQFF.

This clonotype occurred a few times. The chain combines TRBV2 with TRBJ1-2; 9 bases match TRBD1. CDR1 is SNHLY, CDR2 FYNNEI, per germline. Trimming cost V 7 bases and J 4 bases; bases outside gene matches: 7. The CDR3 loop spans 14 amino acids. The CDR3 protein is CASTFMTGGYGYTF. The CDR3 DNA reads TGTGCCAGCACCTTTATGACAGGGGGCTATGGCTACACCTTC.

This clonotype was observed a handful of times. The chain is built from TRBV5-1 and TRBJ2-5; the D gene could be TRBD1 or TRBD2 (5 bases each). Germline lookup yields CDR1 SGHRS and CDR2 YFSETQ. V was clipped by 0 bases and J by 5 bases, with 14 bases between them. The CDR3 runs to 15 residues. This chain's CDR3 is CASSLAATEGETQYF. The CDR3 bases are TGCGCCAGCAGCTTGGCGGCCACAGAGGGGGAGACCCAGTACTTC.

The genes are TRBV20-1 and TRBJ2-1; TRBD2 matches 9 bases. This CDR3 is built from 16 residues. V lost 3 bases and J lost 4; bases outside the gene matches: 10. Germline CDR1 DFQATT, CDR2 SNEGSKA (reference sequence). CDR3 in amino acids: CSASSAGGPPYNEQFF. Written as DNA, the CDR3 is TGCAGTGCTAGTTCAGCGGGGGGCCCCCCTTACAATGAGCAGTTCTTC.

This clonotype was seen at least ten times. The CDR3 here is CSASGQETQYF. CDR3 sequence (DNA): TGCAGTGCTAGTGGTCAAGAGACCCAGTACTTC. The V gene is TRBV20-1, the J gene TRBJ2-5; D is undetermined. With 3 bases removed from V and 2 bases from J, the gap between germline ends came to 4 bases. CDR3 length: 11 residues. CDR1 and CDR2 (germline): DFQATT, SNEGSKA (reference sequence).

The CDR3 coding sequence is TGTGCCAGCAGCACCCGACTAGCGGGGAAGGAGACCCAGTTCTTC. Translation: CASSTRLAGKETQFF. The chain couples TRBV11-2 to TRBJ2-1, with 11 bases matching TRBD2. The CDR3 length is 15 residues. With 5 bases clipped from V and 13 bases from J, the junction kept 13 bases outside the gene matches. Looked up from germline, CDR1 is SGHAT and CDR2 is FQNNGV.

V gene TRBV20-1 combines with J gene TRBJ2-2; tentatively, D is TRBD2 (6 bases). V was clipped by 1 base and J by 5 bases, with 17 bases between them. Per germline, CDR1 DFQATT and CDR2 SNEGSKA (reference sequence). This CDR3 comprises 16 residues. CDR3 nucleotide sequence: TGCAGTGCTAGAGGGGGTGGACTACGCCAGACCGGGGAGCTGTTTTTT. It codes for CSARGGGLRQTGELFF.

The CDR3 region is CASSPRGAAEDTQYF. CDR3 nucleotides: TGCGCCAGCAGCCCACGGGGTGCGGCCGAAGATACGCAGTATTTT. This chain joins TRBV5-1 and TRBJ2-3; D is perhaps TRBD2 (5 bases). V dropped 4 bases and J dropped 5 bases, with 17 bases sitting between them. CDR1 is SGHRS, CDR2 YFSETQ, per germline. The length of the CDR3 is 15 residues.

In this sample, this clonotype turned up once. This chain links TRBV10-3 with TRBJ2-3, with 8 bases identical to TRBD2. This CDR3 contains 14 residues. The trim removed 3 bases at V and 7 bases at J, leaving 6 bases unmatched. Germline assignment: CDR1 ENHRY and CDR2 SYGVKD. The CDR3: CAISDVGGAYTQYF. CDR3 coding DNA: TGTGCCATCAGTGATGTCGGGGGGGCGTATACGCAGTATTTT.

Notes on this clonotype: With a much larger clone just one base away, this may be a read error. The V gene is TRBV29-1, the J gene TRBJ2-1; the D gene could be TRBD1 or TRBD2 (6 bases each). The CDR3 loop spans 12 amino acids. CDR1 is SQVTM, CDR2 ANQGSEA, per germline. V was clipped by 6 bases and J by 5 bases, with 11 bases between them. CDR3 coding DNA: TGCAGCGTAGGGGGACTCCACAATGAGCAGTTCTTC. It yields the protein CSVGGLHNEQFF.

The CDR3 here is CASSLRGLAEYLNPSTDTQYF. The CDR3 nucleotides read TGTGCCAGCAGTTTACGGGGACTAGCGGAATATCTCAATCCTAGCACAGATACGCAGTATTTT. The gene calls are TRBV28 and TRBJ2-3, with 11 nucleotides matching TRBD2. Per the germline V gene, CDR1 is MDHEN and CDR2 is SYDVKM. J was trimmed by 0 bases and V by 2 bases; bases with no gene match: 16. There are 21 residues in the CDR3. Filled out from reference TRBV28 and TRBJ2-3, the complete variable domain reads DVKVTQSSRYLVKRTGEKVFLECVQDMDHENMFWYRQDPGLGLRLIYFSYDVKMKEKGDIPEGYSVSREKKERFSLILESASTNQTSMYLCASSLRGLAEYLNPSTDTQYFGPGTRLTVL.

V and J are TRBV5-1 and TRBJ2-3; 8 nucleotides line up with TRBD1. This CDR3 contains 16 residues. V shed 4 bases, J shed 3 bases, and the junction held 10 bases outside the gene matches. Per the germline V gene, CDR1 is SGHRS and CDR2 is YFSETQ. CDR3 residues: CASSIPGQGRTDTQYF. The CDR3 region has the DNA TGCGCCAGCAGCATCCCCGGACAGGGACGGACAGATACGCAGTATTTT.

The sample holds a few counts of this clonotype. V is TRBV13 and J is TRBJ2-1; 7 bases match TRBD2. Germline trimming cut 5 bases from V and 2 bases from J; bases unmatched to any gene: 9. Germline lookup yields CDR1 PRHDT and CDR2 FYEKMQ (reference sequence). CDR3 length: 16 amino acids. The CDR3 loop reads CASSSYRGDPYNEQFF. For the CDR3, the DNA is TGTGCCAGCAGCAGCTATCGGGGGGACCCCTACAATGAGCAGTTCTTC.

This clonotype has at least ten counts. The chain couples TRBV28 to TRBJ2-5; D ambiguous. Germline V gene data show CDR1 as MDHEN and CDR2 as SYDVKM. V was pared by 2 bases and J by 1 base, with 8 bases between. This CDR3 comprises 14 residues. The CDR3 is CASSLPRPQETQYF. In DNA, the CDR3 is TGTGCCAGCAGTTTACCTAGGCCCCAAGAGACCCAGTACTTC.

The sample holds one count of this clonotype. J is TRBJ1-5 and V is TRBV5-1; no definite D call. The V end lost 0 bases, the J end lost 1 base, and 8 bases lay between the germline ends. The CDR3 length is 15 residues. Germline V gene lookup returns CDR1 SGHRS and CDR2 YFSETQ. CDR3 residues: CASSLAAQSNQPQHF. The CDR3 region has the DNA TGCGCCAGCAGCTTGGCCGCACAAAGCAATCAGCCCCAGCATTTT.